The rows below give T cell receptor beta chains drawn from one sample of a study of shared clonotypes between healthy human individuals. The method was immunoSEQ multiplex PCR; TCRdb's version includes in-frame clones alone and lacks a portion of them. The top ten hold 1.7% of the sample, which has approximately 740,000 clones, about 74% seen once. The material sequenced was memory CD4+ T cells sorted from blood. These TCRs come from a woman younger than 45 in good health. CDR3s include the opening cysteine and the closing phenylalanine or tryptophan. Each record gives: V gene, J gene, D gene, clone size, CDR3 DNA, CDR3 protein. A D gene is named only where the DNA matches it firmly. Rows give clone size only sometimes, using once, few, many, or a class for an expanded clone.

TRBV19	TRBJ1-1	-	-	TGTGCCAGTAGTGTCGTGCCGGGGGACACTGAAGCTTTCTTT	CASSVVPGDTEAFF
TRBV5-8	TRBJ2-3	-	few	TGTGCCAGCAGCTTGGGGCAGGGGCCCACAGATACGCAGTATTTT	CASSLGQGPTDTQYF
TRBV7-9	TRBJ2-7	TRBD1	many	TGTGCCAGCAGCTCGGGACAGGGGCCCTACGAGCAGTACTTC	CASSSGQGPYEQYF
TRBV2	TRBJ2-3	TRBD2	once	TGTGCCAGCAGTGAATTAGCGGGGGGATTTCAGGGGCCAGATACGCAGTATTTT	CASSELAGGFQGPDTQYF
TRBV5-1	TRBJ1-5	-	few	TGCGCCAGCAGCTGGGGGACGGGGAATCAGCCCCAGCATTTT	CASSWGTGNQPQHF
TRBV2	TRBJ1-4	TRBD1	few	TGTGCCAGCAGTTTGACAGGGTATGGCGAAAAACTGTTTTTT	CASSLTGYGEKLFF
TRBV12-5	TRBJ2-1	TRBD2	-	TGTGCTAGTGGTTTGACTAGCGGGATGGGCAATGAGCAGTTCTTC	CASGLTSGMGNEQFF
TRBV18	TRBJ2-1	TRBD2	-	TGTGCCAGCTCACCGCAACTAGCGGGAGGCGGTAATGAGCAGTTCTTC	CASSPQLAGGGNEQFF
TRBV5-1	TRBJ2-4	-	-	TGCGCCAGCGCCTCTGGGGACCTCGACCAAAACATTCAGTACTTC	CASASGDLDQNIQYF
TRBV27	TRBJ2-7	-	-	TGTGCCAGCAGTTTAAAAGGGCGAGACTCCTACGAGCAGTACTTC	CASSLKGRDSYEQYF
TRBV6-5	TRBJ2-2	TRBD2	few	TGTGCCAGCGGCCGACTAGCGGGGGGGCTGGAGCTGTTTTTT	CASGRLAGGLELFF
TRBV2	TRBJ1-2	-	few	TGTGCCAGCAGTGAACGGGGGGGTAACTATGGCTACACCTTC	CASSERGGNYGYTF
TRBV6-4	TRBJ2-2	-	few	TGTGCCAGCATGTCCCAGCCGGGCACCGGGGAGCTGTTTTTT	CASMSQPGTGELFF
TRBV14	TRBJ2-2	-	-	TGTGCCAGCAGCCAAGGAAGGGGCGCGGGCACCGGGGAGCTGTTTTTT	CASSQGRGAGTGELFF
TRBV6-4	TRBJ1-3	-	few	TGTGCCAGCAGCGTTCAAACAGGGCCTACCTCTGGAAACACCATATATTTT	CASSVQTGPTSGNTIYF
TRBV28	TRBJ1-1	TRBD1	-	TGTGCCAGCAATTCAGGGGGTAGTAAAGCTTTCTTT	CASNSGGSKAFF
TRBV2	TRBJ2-7	TRBD2	-	TGTGCCACCCTAGGACTAGCGGGAGTCTACGAGCAGTACTTC	CATLGLAGVYEQYF
TRBV11-3	TRBJ2-7	-	-	TGTGCCAGCAGCTCGGGGGACTACGAGCAGTACTTC	CASSSGDYEQYF
TRBV5-1	TRBJ2-3	TRBD2	few	TGCGCCAGCAGCTGGGGGACTATCGGAAAGGGTGGCACAGATACGCAGTATTTT	CASSWGTIGKGGTDTQYF
TRBV25-1	TRBJ2-5	TRBD2	few	TGTGCCAGCACCGTTCCAGGCGGGAGGGCCGACGAGACCCAGTACTTC	CASTVPGGRADETQYF
TRBV28	TRBJ2-2	TRBD1	-	TGTGCCAGCAGGCCGACAGGGATGAACACCGGGGAGCTGTTTTTT	CASRPTGMNTGELFF
TRBV7-9	TRBJ1-1	-	-	TGTGCCAGCAGCCAATCGGGGATGTTGAACACTGAAGCTTTCTTT	CASSQSGMLNTEAFF
TRBV18	TRBJ1-1	-	-	TGTGCCAGCTCACCAGCAGGGGACGAAGCTTTCTTT	CASSPAGDEAFF
TRBV5-5	TRBJ1-4	-	-	TGTGCCAGCAGCTCACTAACCGGAACTAATGAAAAACTGTTTTTT	CASSSLTGTNEKLFF
TRBV30	TRBJ2-7	TRBD2	-	TGTGCCTGGTCCGCGGGAGAGGTCTACGAGCAGTACTTC	CAWSAGEVYEQYF
TRBV5-1	TRBJ1-5	-	-	TGCGCCAGCAGCCCACTTGGGGATGGCAATCAGCCCCAGCATTTT	CASSPLGDGNQPQHF
TRBV5-1	TRBJ2-7	TRBD1	once	TGCGCCAGCGGGACAGGGGACTACGAGCAGTACTTC	CASGTGDYEQYF
TRBV6-1	TRBJ2-3	-	-	TGTGCCAGCAGTGGGGCAGATACGCAGTATTTT	CASSGADTQYF
TRBV5-4	TRBJ2-3	-	once	TGTGCCAGCAGCTTCGCGGGGCCGGGGTTTGGAGATACGCAGTATTTT	CASSFAGPGFGDTQYF
TRBV15	TRBJ2-2	-	-	TGTGCCACCAGCAGAGAGAGCCGGGAGACCGGGGAGCTGTTTTTT	CATSRESRETGELFF
TRBV19	TRBJ1-2	-	-	TGTGCCAGTAGTATCTGGGAGGGAACCCCTAACTATGGCTACACCTTC	CASSIWEGTPNYGYTF
TRBV29-1	TRBJ2-5	TRBD2	-	TGCAGCGTTGAAGATCTGCGGACTAGCGGCTTGTGGGAGACCCAGTACTTC	CSVEDLRTSGLWETQYF
TRBV28	TRBJ1-4	TRBD1	once	TGTGCCAGCAGCGGGACAGCGAAAGAAAAACTGTTTTTT	CASSGTAKEKLFF
TRBV6-5	TRBJ2-1	-	many	TGTGCCAGCAGTTACAAACCGACGGGAAAATACAATGAGCAGTTCTTC	CASSYKPTGKYNEQFF
TRBV5-1	TRBJ2-6	-	-	TGCGCCAGCAGCTGGGACTCCCTGGGGGCCAACGTCCTGACTTTC	CASSWDSLGANVLTF
TRBV6-5	TRBJ2-5	TRBD1	few	TGTGCCAGCAGCTACAGGGGGGTCCAAGAGACCCAGTACTTC	CASSYRGVQETQYF
TRBV7-2	TRBJ2-1	TRBD2	-	TGTGCCAGCAGCAAACTAGCGTTAGTGGAAAATGAGCAGTTCTTC	CASSKLALVENEQFF
TRBV7-2	TRBJ2-4	TRBD2	once	TGTGCCAGCAGCCCGACAAGCGTCGGCGGGAGCTCGAGCAAAAACATTCAGTACTTC	CASSPTSVGGSSSKNIQYF
TRBV19	TRBJ2-1	-	-	TGTGCCAGTAGTATAGAGCGCTACAATGAGCAGTTCTTC	CASSIERYNEQFF
TRBV5-1	TRBJ2-3	TRBD1	-	TGCGCCAGCAGCGTGGGACAGGGGGTAGCAGATACGCAGTATTTT	CASSVGQGVADTQYF
TRBV18	TRBJ2-1	TRBD1	-	TGTGCCAGCTCAACCACAGGGGGCAAGGACAATGAGCAGTTCTTC	CASSTTGGKDNEQFF
TRBV13	TRBJ2-5	TRBD2	once	TGTGCCAGCAGCCTTCTTACGGCTAGCGGGATCGGGACCAGAAAAGAGACCCAGTACTTC	CASSLLTASGIGTRKETQYF
TRBV6-6	TRBJ2-5	TRBD1	-	TGTGCCAGCAGTTACCCCGGGACAGGGGGCGTCCAGTACTTC	CASSYPGTGGVQYF
TRBV19	TRBJ2-7	-	-	TGTGCCAGTAGTACGACTAGGCGAAACGAGCAGTACTTC	CASSTTRRNEQYF
TRBV2	TRBJ2-1	-	-	TGTGCCAGCAGTGGCGGCAGGACCGACAATGAGCAGTTCTTC	CASSGGRTDNEQFF
TRBV7-3	TRBJ2-3	-	-	TGTGCCAGCAGCTATTTTGTTTCAGATACGCAGTATTTT	CASSYFVSDTQYF
TRBV11-2	TRBJ2-1	-	once	TGTGCCAGCAGCTTCCCCGGGGGCTCCGGGGTCACCTCCTACAATGAGCAGTTCTTC	CASSFPGGSGVTSYNEQFF
TRBV11-2	TRBJ1-2	TRBD1	once	TGTGCCAGCAGCTTAGCGCTCCAGGGGGGTGGCTACACCTTC	CASSLALQGGGYTF
TRBV19	TRBJ2-2	-	few	TGTGCCAGTAGTCCTCAGGGCGGCGGGGAGCTGTTTTTT	CASSPQGGGELFF
TRBV11-3	TRBJ2-1	TRBD2	once	TGTGCCAGCAGCTCCGGGACTAGCGCTTACAATGAGCAGTTCTTC	CASSSGTSAYNEQFF
TRBV7-5	TRBJ2-7	-	-	TGTGTCAGAAGGATATTAAGGGACAGAAATTACGAGCAGTACTTC	CVRRILRDRNYEQYF